One and the same sample provided the 3 T cell receptor beta chains below, sequenced in a study of blood T cells in healthy people across ages. Primers used in a second PCR of roughly 6 to 11 cycles were a sample-barcoded 5' primer and a J-beta primer mix. TCRdb ran MiXCR on the 5' RACE reads and lists one entry per CDR3 protein. The table includes hundreds of thousands of distinct CDR3 sequences, 21% detected once. The sequenced sample consisted of blood. Every receptor here comes from a man between 65 and 85 years old in good health.

This clonotype came up a few times. The V gene is TRBV20-1, the J gene TRBJ1-1; the D gene is possibly TRBD1 (6 bases). Trimming pared 6 bases from V and 6 bases from J, leaving 20 bases between. CDR1 DFQATT and CDR2 SNEGSKA come from the germline V gene (reference sequence). The CDR3 is 14 amino acids. CDR3 DNA sequence: TGCAGTGCAACTCGAGAGGGTGGGGGCGCTGAAGCTTTCTTT. Translating gives CSATREGGGAEAFF.

This clonotype was seen more than once but under ten times. V is TRBV12-3 or TRBV12-4 and J is TRBJ1-3; 7 positions agree with TRBD1. J gave up 6 bases and V 6 bases, and 5 bases lay outside the gene matches. The CDR3 extends over 13 amino acids. CDR3 DNA: TGTGCCAGCAGCGACAGGGTGAAAAACACCATATATTTT. Translating gives CASSDRVKNTIYF.

This clonotype has at least ten counts. The V and J genes are TRBV7-9 and TRBJ2-5, with 8 nucleotides matching TRBD2. The trim removed 6 bases at V and 5 bases at J, leaving 8 bases unmatched. Germline CDR1 and CDR2: SEHNR and FQNEAQ (reference sequence). The CDR3 loop spans 14 amino acids. CDR3 DNA sequence: TGTGCCAGCAGTCCCGGACTAGCAGGGGAGACCCAGTACTTC. Protein product: CASSPGLAGETQYF.